The rows below give T cell receptor beta chains drawn from one sample of a study of T cells in Graves' hyperthyroidism and ophthalmopathy. TCRdb re-derived calls from the multiplex PCR reads in MiXCR, one entry per CDR3 protein. The sample includes approximately 420,000 distinct CDR3 sequences, about 15% of them seen just once. The source material was blood. The receptors come from a woman in her 30s with Graves' hyperthyroidism. The CDR3 runs from the conserved cysteine through the conserved F or W. D genes are given only for firm matches. The size entry is marked missing in some rows and otherwise reads once, few, many or a size class.

abundance | d_gene | j_gene | len | v_gene | CDR3aa | CDR3nt
- | TRBD2 | TRBJ2-1 | 19 | TRBV4-2 | CASSQGFTSGGSSYNEQFF | TGTGCCAGCAGCCAAGGGTTTACTAGCGGGGGGAGCTCCTACAATGAGCAGTTCTTC
few | TRBD2 | TRBJ2-7 | 16 | TRBV19 | CASSGTSGRLFYEQYF | TGTGCCAGTTCCGGGACTAGCGGGAGGCTTTTCTACGAGCAGTACTTC
once | - | TRBJ2-7 | 15 | TRBV7-9 | CASSWDRIVSYEQYF | TGTGCCAGCAGCTGGGACCGTATAGTCTCCTACGAGCAGTACTTC
few | TRBD1 | TRBJ1-5 | 16 | TRBV24-1 | CATSDSGTGGNQPQHF | TGTGCCACCAGTGATTCCGGGACAGGGGGTAATCAGCCCCAGCATTTT
- | - | TRBJ1-5 | 15 | TRBV7-2 | CASSLTASANQPQHF | TGTGCCAGCAGCCTTACGGCCAGTGCCAATCAGCCCCAGCATTTT
once | TRBD1 | TRBJ2-5 | 16 | TRBV4-1 | CASSQEPGQGQETQYF | TGCGCCAGCAGCCAAGAACCGGGACAGGGCCAAGAGACCCAGTACTTC
few | - | TRBJ2-3 | 15 | TRBV20-1 | CSARDPGTSTDTQYF | TGCAGTGCTAGAGACCCCGGGACTAGCACAGATACGCAGTATTTT
many | TRBD1 | TRBJ1-1 | 17 | TRBV13 | CASSLGGDRGRDTEAFF | TGTGCCAGCAGCTTGGGCGGGGACAGGGGGCGAGACACTGAAGCTTTCTTT
few | - | TRBJ1-5 | 15 | TRBV6-1 | CASSEGSLSNQPQHF | TGTGCCAGCAGTGAAGGCTCACTTAGCAATCAGCCCCAGCATTTT
few | - | TRBJ2-7 | 12 | TRBV12-5 | CASGFSTYEQYF | TGTGCTAGTGGTTTCTCCACCTACGAGCAGTACTTC
many | TRBD1 | TRBJ1-2 | 14 | TRBV3-1 | CASSQGTGGYGYTF | TGTGCCAGCAGCCAGGGAACAGGGGGCTATGGCTACACCTTC
many | TRBD1 | TRBJ1-5 | 14 | TRBV2 | CASRGTGENQPQHF | TGTGCCAGCAGAGGGACAGGCGAGAATCAGCCCCAGCATTTT
many | - | TRBJ1-3 | 14 | TRBV7-9 | CASSLEGSGNTIYF | TGTGCCAGCAGCTTAGAGGGCTCTGGAAACACCATATATTTT
- | TRBD2 | TRBJ2-7 | 16 | TRBV7-3 | CASSFLRRERSYEQYF | TGTGCCAGCAGCTTTCTCAGGCGGGAGCGCTCCTACGAGCAGTACTTC
few | - | TRBJ1-1 | 12 | TRBV20-1 | CSADQQGSEAFF | TGCAGTGCCGACCAACAGGGTTCCGAAGCTTTCTTT
- | - | TRBJ2-2 | 16 | TRBV12-3/TRBV12-4 | CASSLWSVLNTGELFF | TGTGCCAGCAGTTTATGGTCCGTCCTGAACACCGGGGAGCTGTTTTTT
few | - | TRBJ2-1 | 13 | TRBV6-1 | CASSRGQESGQFF | TGTGCCAGCAGTCGAGGGCAGGAGAGTGGGCAGTTCTTC
few | TRBD1 | TRBJ2-1 | 16 | TRBV15 | CATSTRQGSSYNEQFF | TGTGCCACCAGCACAAGACAGGGGAGCTCCTACAATGAGCAGTTCTTC
- | - | TRBJ2-7 | 15 | TRBV11-2 | CASSFRGTAGIEQYF | TGTGCCAGCAGCTTTAGAGGGACCGCAGGGATCGAGCAGTACTTC
many | TRBD2 | TRBJ2-1 | 15 | TRBV5-1 | CASKTSASSYNEQFF | TGCGCCAGCAAGACTAGCGCGAGCTCCTACAATGAGCAGTTCTTC
many | - | TRBJ2-7 | 13 | TRBV6-1 | CASQDGSSYEQYF | TGTGCCAGTCAGGACGGGAGCTCCTACGAGCAGTACTTC
many | TRBD1 | TRBJ2-7 | 14 | TRBV28 | CASNQQGRTDEQYF | TGTGCCAGCAACCAACAGGGGCGCACCGACGAGCAGTACTTC
- | TRBD1 | TRBJ2-2 | 16 | TRBV12-3/TRBV12-4 | CASSLGQGAGTGELFF | TGTGCCAGCAGTTTAGGACAGGGGGCAGGCACCGGGGAGCTGTTTTTT
few | - | TRBJ2-7 | 13 | TRBV2 | CASRKEGAGEQYF | TGTGCCAGCAGGAAGGAGGGGGCGGGCGAGCAGTACTTC
many | TRBD2 | TRBJ2-3 | 15 | TRBV3-1 | CASSGLAGAGDTQYF | TGTGCCAGCAGCGGACTAGCGGGAGCTGGGGATACGCAGTATTTT
- | TRBD1 | TRBJ1-6 | 15 | TRBV19 | CASRATGGYNSPLRF | TGTGCCAGTAGAGCGACAGGGGGTTACAATTCACCCCTCCGCTTT
- | - | TRBJ2-3 | 13 | TRBV5-1 | CASRFLVTDTQYF | TGCGCCAGCAGGTTCCTAGTGACAGATACGCAGTATTTT
few | - | TRBJ2-1 | 12 | TRBV12-3/TRBV12-4 | CASSADNLAQFF | TGTGCCAGCAGCGCCGACAATTTAGCGCAGTTCTTC
many | - | TRBJ1-5 | 14 | TRBV5-5 | CASSHDSANQPQHF | TGTGCCAGCAGTCACGACAGCGCCAATCAGCCCCAGCATTTT
many | - | TRBJ1-2 | 12 | TRBV6-1 | CASREGIYGYTF | TGTGCCAGCAGGGAGGGGATCTATGGCTACACCTTC
many | TRBD1 | TRBJ2-5 | 14 | TRBV6-1 | CASSLGTGSETQYF | TGTGCCAGCAGTTTGGGGACAGGTTCGGAGACCCAGTACTTC
many | - | TRBJ1-1 | 14 | TRBV20-1 | CSARDGGGGVGAFF | TGCAGTGCTAGAGATGGTGGGGGTGGTGTAGGGGCTTTCTTT
many | - | TRBJ2-7 | 15 | TRBV9 | CASSIRADAPYEQYF | TGTGCCAGCAGCATACGAGCGGACGCGCCCTACGAGCAGTACTTC
few | - | TRBJ2-2 | 17 | TRBV11-2 | CASSLQEEPGQTGELFF | TGTGCCAGCAGCTTACAAGAAGAGCCAGGACAGACCGGGGAGCTGTTTTTT
many | - | TRBJ2-1 | 15 | TRBV28 | CASTDLANSYNEQFF | TGTGCCAGCACCGATCTAGCGAACTCCTACAATGAGCAGTTCTTC
many | - | TRBJ2-4 | 15 | TRBV18 | CASIHGDLAKNIQYF | TGTGCCAGCATACATGGGGATCTAGCCAAAAACATTCAGTACTTC
- | TRBD2 | TRBJ2-3 | 16 | TRBV25-1 | CASSRTSGLSTDTQYF | TGTGCCAGCAGTCGGACTAGCGGGCTTAGCACAGATACGCAGTATTTT
many | - | TRBJ2-1 | 14 | TRBV28 | CASSLSPALNEQFF | TGTGCCAGCAGTTTATCCCCTGCCCTGAATGAGCAGTTCTTC
many | - | TRBJ2-3 | 15 | TRBV5-1 | CASSLDGTSTDTQYF | TGCGCCAGCAGCCTAGACGGTACTAGCACAGATACGCAGTATTTT
few | TRBD1 | TRBJ1-1 | 14 | TRBV29-1 | CSVVVPGGMTEAFF | TGCAGCGTTGTAGTGCCAGGGGGAATGACTGAAGCTTTCTTT